The 23 T cell receptor beta chains below were found in one sample sequenced in a study of cytomegalovirus exposure and HLA in healthy donors. The PCR used 60 Vbeta and 13 Jbeta primers. Profiled with immunoSEQ multiplex PCR; TCRdb holds only in-frame clones, not every one. The profile covers about 150,000 clones, with roughly 80% appearing a single time and 2.5% to 3.5% taken by the ten largest. Specimen: PBMCs. The receptors derive from a woman aged 25 to 39 in good health and CMV-seronegative.

V usage is TRBV5-1 and J usage is TRBJ1-6; tentative D call: TRBD1 (5 bases). Germline V gene lookup returns CDR1 SGHRS and CDR2 YFSETQ. V lost 4 bases and J lost 9, with 17 bases in between. The CDR3 consists of 15 residues. The chain's CDR3 is CASSNGRAGGSPLHF. Written as DNA, the CDR3 is TGCGCCAGCAGCAATGGACGGGCGGGGGGTTCACCCCTCCACTTT.

This clone showed up just a few times. This chain uses TRBV5-1 with TRBJ1-2; TRBD1 aligns across 8 bases. The CDR3 contains 16 residues. J gave up 1 base and V 0 bases, and 5 bases lay outside the gene matches. Per germline, CDR1 SGHRS and CDR2 YFSETQ. The CDR3 sequence: CASSLGQGTFNYGYTF. CDR3 sequence (DNA): TGCGCCAGCAGCTTGGGACAGGGGACGTTTAACTATGGCTACACCTTC.

Comments on this clone: One end of the junction varies from germline; a read error may be responsible. The rearrangement uses TRBV7-9 and TRBJ2-7; 9 positions agree with TRBD2. CDR1 is SEHNR, CDR2 FQNEAQ, per germline (reference sequence). CDR3 length: 16 amino acids. The CDR3 bases are TGTTCCAGCAGCTCCGCCCGGGCTAGCGGGAATTCCGAGCAGTACTTC. It is translated as CSSSSARASGNSEQYF.

The rearrangement uses TRBV30 and TRBJ2-5, with 7 positions matching TRBD2. This CDR3 has 17 amino acids. The trim removed 0 bases at V and 0 bases at J, leaving 10 bases unmatched. In germline, CDR1 is GTSNPN, CDR2 SVGIG (reference sequence). CDR3 nucleotides: TGTGCCTGGAGTGTACTTGGGGGGGTGGTGTACCAAGAGACCCAGTACTTC. It is translated as CAWSVLGGVVYQETQYF.

This clone occurred a few times. The chain has TRBV2 and TRBJ1-5; 7 nucleotides match TRBD1. CDR1 SNHLY and CDR2 FYNNEI come from the germline V gene. This CDR3 region has 14 residues. J was trimmed by 5 bases and V by 4 bases; bases with no gene match: 5. The CDR3 region is CASSVSGQDQPQHF. The CDR3 DNA is TGTGCCAGCAGTGTCTCTGGACAGGATCAGCCCCAGCATTTT. The variable domain in full, completed from reference TRBV2 and TRBJ1-5, reads EPEVTQTPSHQVTQMGQEVILRCVPISNHLYFYWYRQILGQKVEFLVSFYNNEISEKSEIFDDQFSVERPDGSNFTLKIRSTKLEDSAMYFCASSVSGQDQPQHFGDGTRLSIL.

A single count supports this clone. A junction boundary mismatches the germline segment, possibly from a read error. This chain links TRBV27 with TRBJ1-2; 11 nucleotides match TRBD1. The CDR3 extends over 13 amino acids. Germline V lookup: CDR1 MNHEY, CDR2 SMNVEV (reference sequence). Written as DNA, the CDR3 is TGTGCCAGCAGTTCGCGGACAGGGGGCCTCTCCCACTTC. Its translation: CASSSRTGGLSHF.

The chain is built from TRBV4-1 and TRBJ1-6; 8 nucleotides align to TRBD1. In germline, CDR1 is MGHRA, CDR2 YSYEKL. V lost 0 bases and J lost 9; bases outside the gene matches: 4. The CDR3 extends over 15 amino acids. CDR3 nucleotide sequence: TGCGCCAGCAGCCAAGAGGGGGACAGGAGTTCACCCCTCCACTTT. It encodes CASSQEGDRSSPLHF.

J is TRBJ1-5 and V is TRBV5-4; TRBD1 matches 7 bases. The CDR3 length is 13 residues. Germline CDR1 and CDR2: SGHNT and YYREEE (reference sequence). The V gene end was trimmed by 3 bases and the J gene end by 4 bases; junction bases not matched to a gene: 1. This CDR3 is CASSSDRNQPQHF. The DNA of the CDR3 is TGTGCCAGCAGCTCGGACAGGAATCAGCCCCAGCATTTT.

The CDR3 region is CASSQEIDLGGNTEAFF. CDR3 in DNA: TGCGCCAGCAGCCAAGAAATTGACCTGGGAGGGAACACTGAAGCTTTCTTT. J is TRBJ1-1 and V is TRBV4-3; D is unresolved. V lost 0 bases to trimming and J lost 1 base, with 15 bases between them. Germline V gene lookup returns CDR1 LGHNA and CDR2 YSLEER. CDR3 length: 17 amino acids.

This clone was seen only a few times. The chain employs TRBV6-5 and TRBJ2-3; the match to TRBD2 covers 8 bases. V lost 0 bases and J lost 1; bases outside the gene matches: 3. The CDR3 runs to 16 residues. Germline CDR1 and CDR2: MNHEY and SVGAGI. CDR3: CASSYSGREGTDTQYF. The CDR3 DNA follows: TGTGCCAGCAGTTACTCCGGGCGGGAGGGCACAGATACGCAGTATTTT.

This clone was recorded a few times. The gene calls are TRBV7-6 and TRBJ2-1; 8 nucleotides match TRBD2. J lost 5 bases, V lost 6 bases, and 9 bases had no gene match. This CDR3 comprises 15 residues. Germline-derived CDR1 and CDR2 are SGHVS and FNYEAQ. The CDR3 DNA follows: TGTGCCAGCAGTTTGCGACTAGCGAAAAACAATGAGCAGTTCTTC. This translates into CASSLRLAKNNEQFF.

This chain connects TRBV10-1 to TRBJ2-5; 12 bases are a match to TRBD2. The germline CDR1 and CDR2 sequences are WNHNN and SYGVQD (reference sequence). V trimming: 7 bases; J trimming: 3 bases; junction bases outside the gene matches: 6. The CDR3 covers 15 residues. CDR3 bases: TGCGCCAGCACCCCAAGACTAGCGGGAGAAGAGACCCAGTACTTC. Translated, it gives CASTPRLAGEETQYF.

This clone appeared a few times. The chain is built from TRBV10-3 and TRBJ1-1, with 7 positions matching TRBD1. The V gene end was trimmed by 5 bases and the J gene end by 1 base; junction bases not matched to a gene: 1. Germline V gene lookup returns CDR1 ENHRY and CDR2 SYGVKD. This CDR3 contains 13 residues. The CDR3 region has the DNA TGTGCCATCAGTAGACAGGGGAACACTGAAGCTTTCTTT. This translates into CAISRQGNTEAFF.

In nucleotides, the CDR3 is TGTGCCAGCAGCTTAGACAGCTATAATTCACCCCTCCACTTT. Amino acids: CASSLDSYNSPLHF. The chain recombines TRBV7-3 with TRBJ1-6; D is perhaps TRBD1 (5 bases). The CDR3 runs 14 residues. V was cut by 2 bases and J by 3 bases, with 5 bases left in between. In germline, CDR1 is SGHTA, CDR2 FQGTGA.

The chain carries TRBV14 and TRBJ2-1; D is possibly TRBD2 (5 bases). V was trimmed by 4 bases and J by 10 bases, leaving 14 bases between them. Germline V gene sequence: CDR1 SGHDN, CDR2 FVKESK. This CDR3 is 13 amino acids long. In DNA, the CDR3 is TGTGCCAGCAGCCTACGCCTAGCCCGGGAGCAGTTCTTC. Its protein is CASSLRLAREQFF.

This sequence joins TRBV2 and TRBJ2-7; 9 bases map to TRBD2. In germline, CDR1 is SNHLY, CDR2 FYNNEI. The J segment lost 7 bases and the V segment lost 0 bases, leaving 7 bases of the junction unmatched. The CDR3 loop spans 15 amino acids. This CDR3 reads CASSEAWREGGEQYF. In nucleotides, the CDR3 is TGTGCCAGCAGTGAAGCCTGGCGGGAGGGCGGTGAGCAGTACTTC.

This clone was seen more than once but under ten times. The V and J genes are TRBV7-3 and TRBJ2-7; TRBD2 agrees at 8 bases. This CDR3 is 13 amino acids long. V trimming: 5 bases; J trimming: 6 bases; junction bases outside the gene matches: 6. Germline CDR1 reads SGHTA; CDR2 reads FQGTGA. The CDR3 loop reads CASSTGTRREQYF. For the CDR3, the DNA is TGTGCCAGCAGCACGGGGACTAGGCGCGAGCAGTACTTC. The full variable domain, completed using reference TRBV7-3 and TRBJ2-7, is GAGVSQTPSNKVTEKGKYVELRCDPISGHTALYWYRQSLGQGPEFLIYFQGTGAADDSGLPNDRFFAVRPEGSVSTLKIQRTERGDSAVYLCASSTGTRREQYFGPGTRLTVT.

This clone was seen only once. The chain uses TRBV11-2 and TRBJ2-7; 7 positions match TRBD2. This CDR3 region has 14 residues. In germline, CDR1 is SGHAT, CDR2 FQNNGV. The V and J ends lost 8 bases and 0 bases, in that order; junction bases with no gene match: 7. Here the CDR3 reads CASGRAGVSYEQYF. The CDR3 nucleotides read TGTGCCAGCGGCCGGGCGGGGGTCTCCTACGAGCAGTACTTC.

The chain joins TRBV18 to TRBJ2-7, with TRBD1 matching over 7 bases. V shed 5 bases, J shed 1 base, and the junction held 2 bases outside the gene matches. The CDR3 extends over 13 amino acids. CDR1 is KGHSH and CDR2 is LQKENI in the germline V gene. The CDR3 reads CASSWGQSYEQYF. The CDR3 bases are TGTGCCAGCTCATGGGGACAGTCCTACGAGCAGTACTTC. Variable domain in full (rest from reference TRBV18 and TRBJ2-7): NAGVMQNPRHLVRRRGQEARLRCSPMKGHSHVYWYRQLPEEGLKFMVYLQKENIIDESGMPKERFSAEFPKEGPSILRIQQVVRGDSAAYFCASSWGQSYEQYFGPGTRLTVT.

The J gene is TRBJ1-4, the V gene TRBV9; 10 bases are shared with TRBD1. Germline CDR1 reads SGDLS; CDR2 reads YYNGEE. This CDR3 has 15 amino acids. V shed 4 bases, J shed 8 bases, and the junction held 8 bases outside the gene matches. The CDR3 protein is CASSLYGTGEEKLFF. The CDR3 nucleotides are TGTGCCAGCAGCCTCTATGGGACAGGGGAGGAAAAACTGTTTTTT.

In the case of this clone: An end of the junction differs from the germline gene, which may be a read error. The chain links TRBV2 to TRBJ2-1, with 7 nucleotides matching TRBD2. The CDR3 spans 15 residues. In germline, CDR1 is SNHLY, CDR2 FYNNEI. The CDR3 DNA is TGTGTCAGCAGTGAACCGGGCGGGGGAGTCGATGAGCAGTTCTTC. Translated, it gives CVSSEPGGGVDEQFF. Variable domain in full (rest from reference TRBV2 and TRBJ2-1): EPEVTQTPSHQVTQMGQEVILRCVPISNHLYFYWYRQILGQKVEFLVSFYNNEISEKSEIFDDQFSVERPDGSNFTLKIRSTKLEDSAMYFCVSSEPGGGVDEQFFGPGTRLTVL.

Comment on this clone: An end of the junction does not agree with germline; a read error may underlie this. V and J are TRBV7-9 and TRBJ1-4; maybe TRBD1 (5 bases). The length of the CDR3 is 16 residues. Germline CDR1 reads SEHNR; CDR2 reads FQNEAQ (reference sequence). CDR3: CSSSPDTQGPDEKLFF. CDR3 coding DNA: TGTTCCAGCAGCCCCGATACGCAGGGCCCGGATGAAAAACTGTTTTTT.

The J gene is TRBJ1-2, the V gene TRBV11-1, with a possible D match to TRBD1 (6 bases). The CDR3 runs to 13 residues. The germline V gene encodes CDR1 SGHAT and CDR2 FQDESV (reference sequence). The germline V and J ends were trimmed by 5 bases and 2 bases, with 9 bases remaining between them. The CDR3 bases are TGTGCCAGCAGCCCGGGACACAACTATGGCTACACCTTC. Residues: CASSPGHNYGYTF.